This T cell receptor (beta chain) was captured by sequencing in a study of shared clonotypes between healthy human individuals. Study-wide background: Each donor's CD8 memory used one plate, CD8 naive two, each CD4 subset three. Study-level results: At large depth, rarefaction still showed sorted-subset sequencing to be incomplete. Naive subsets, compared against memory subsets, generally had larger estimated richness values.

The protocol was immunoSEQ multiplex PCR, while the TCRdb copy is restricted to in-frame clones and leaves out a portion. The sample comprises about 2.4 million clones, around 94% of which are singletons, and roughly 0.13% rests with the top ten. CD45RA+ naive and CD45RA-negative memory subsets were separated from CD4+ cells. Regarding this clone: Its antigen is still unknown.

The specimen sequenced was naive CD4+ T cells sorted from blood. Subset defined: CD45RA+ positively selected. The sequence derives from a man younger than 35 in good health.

The CDR3 is CASGSRLAGVKSTGELFF. Written as DNA, the CDR3 is TGTGCTAGTGGATCGCGGCTAGCGGGAGTAAAGTCGACCGGGGAGCTGTTTTTT. This rearrangement joins TRBV12-5 to TRBJ2-2, with 10 bases fitting TRBD2. The J segment lost 5 bases and the V segment lost 6 bases, leaving 15 bases of the junction unmatched. CDR1 and CDR2 from the germline V gene are LGHNT and FRNRAP. The CDR3 length is 18 residues.